This passage covers 12 T cell receptor beta chains from one sample sequenced in a study of T-cell memory formation after mild COVID-19 listed by TCRdb under 2021. The method was 5' RACE. These reads were obtained on an Illumina NovaSeq 6000. TCRdb reworked the public reads: Q25 trimming with fastp, MiXCR clone assembly, productive beta chains retained. Rows with one shared CDR3 protein collapse into an entry with the most common genes and DNA. For this sample there are almost 550,000 distinct CDR3 sequences; around 21% appear just once. The ten largest make up approximately 12% of the sample. The sample was PBMCs or a T cell subset sorted from them (not recorded which). These TCRs come from an adult woman who had mild COVID-19 (a few samples of this study predate the infection). The sample titles of this study are shuffled in the database, so cell type and time point are left out; the donor was told from shared clones.

This rearrangement joins TRBV5-1 to TRBJ1-1; the D is unclear. The germline V gene encodes CDR1 SGHRS and CDR2 YFSETQ. The CDR3 runs to 13 residues. Trimming pared 0 bases from V and 3 bases from J, leaving 6 bases between. The CDR3 spells CASSLGAYTEAFF. The DNA of the CDR3 is TGCGCCAGCAGCTTGGGGGCGTACACTGAAGCTTTCTTT.

In this sample, this clonotype turned up a few times. The genes are TRBV5-6 and TRBJ2-3; D call uncertain. Germline V CDR1 and CDR2: SGHDT, YYEEEE. The CDR3 extends over 17 amino acids. Trimming took 6 bases from V and 2 from J, leaving 22 bases between them. DNA of the CDR3: TGTGCCAGCACCCTACCTCTAGGTCGGCCAAACACAGATACGCAGTATTTT. It encodes CASTLPLGRPNTDTQYF.

This clonotype showed up many times. The gene calls are TRBV15 and TRBJ1-3; 10 nucleotides align to TRBD1. Losses at the gene ends were 0 bases for V and 3 bases for J; bases not matched to a gene: 11. This CDR3 contains 19 residues. CDR1 and CDR2 from the germline V gene are LNHNV and YYDKDF (reference sequence). CDR3 region: CATSRDPSETGGFGNTIYF. The CDR3 nucleotides are TGTGCCACCAGCAGAGATCCATCCGAGACAGGGGGCTTTGGAAACACCATATATTTT.

This clonotype was seen only a few times. The chain couples TRBV6-5 to TRBJ1-2; D unclear. V lost 8 bases and J lost 3, with 10 bases in between. In germline, CDR1 is MNHEY, CDR2 SVGAGI. This CDR3 spans 12 amino acids. CDR3 sequence (DNA): TGTGCCAGCCGTCGGGGTGACTATGGCTACACCTTC. Its protein is CASRRGDYGYTF.

This clonotype was detected only a few times. This chain connects TRBV13 to TRBJ2-7, with 8 bases matching TRBD1. The germline V gene encodes CDR1 PRHDT and CDR2 FYEKMQ (reference sequence). Trimming at V came to 3 bases and at J to 5 bases, leaving 6 bases not matched to a gene. This CDR3 region has 14 residues. As DNA, the CDR3 is TGTGCCAGCAGCTTGACAGGGGTAGGAGACGAGCAGTACTTC. This gives the protein CASSLTGVGDEQYF.

The chain carries TRBV25-1 and TRBJ2-1, with D possibly matching TRBD1 (6 bases). CDR1 and CDR2 (germline): MGHDK, SYGVNS. Trimming cost V 4 bases and J 9 bases, with 22 bases left between them. This CDR3 has 16 amino acids. The DNA for the CDR3 is TGTGCCAGCAGTGCCTCGAACAGGGTCATCTCCGGTGAGCAGTTCTTC. Protein product: CASSASNRVISGEQFF.

The chain is built from TRBV20-1 and TRBJ2-7; 9 bases fit TRBD2. The CDR3 consists of 14 residues. Germline assignment: CDR1 DFQATT and CDR2 SNEGSKA (reference sequence). The trim removed 1 base at V and 3 bases at J, leaving 4 bases unmatched. The CDR3 sequence: CSARGAGGFYEQYF. As DNA, the CDR3 is TGCAGTGCTAGAGGAGCGGGGGGCTTCTACGAGCAGTACTTC.

The chain has TRBV5-4 and TRBJ1-1; a possible D gene is TRBD1 (6 bases). V lost 1 base, J lost 11 bases, and 15 bases lay in between. Per the germline V gene, CDR1 is SGHNT and CDR2 is YYREEE (reference sequence). This CDR3 is built from 13 residues. The CDR3 loop is CASSLWWGGDAFF. CDR3 nucleotides: TGTGCCAGCAGCTTGTGGTGGGGGGGCGACGCTTTCTTT.

The chain links TRBV6-5 to TRBJ2-3; TRBD1 aligns across 12 bases. The CDR3 extends over 17 amino acids. The germline V gene encodes CDR1 MNHEY and CDR2 SVGAGI. The J segment lost 9 bases and the V segment lost 6 bases, leaving 16 bases of the junction unmatched. The CDR3 spells CASSFTGTGGAVGTQYF. CDR3 nucleotide sequence: TGTGCCAGCAGCTTTACCGGGACAGGGGGCGCGGTAGGCACGCAGTATTTT.

This clonotype showed up just a few times. The chain links TRBV7-3 to TRBJ2-1; D might be TRBD2 (6 bases). The CDR3 runs to 15 residues. The V gene's germline CDR1 is SGHTA and CDR2 FQGTGA. The V end was cut by 4 bases, the J end by 8 bases, with 18 bases between. The CDR3 DNA follows: TGTGCCAGCAGCTCGACCGGGACTCGGGGCGATGAGCAGTTCTTC. It encodes CASSSTGTRGDEQFF.

This chain connects TRBV6-6 to TRBJ2-1; D is possibly TRBD2 (6 bases). V was shortened by 2 bases and J by 0 bases, with 14 bases between the two germline ends. The CDR3 runs 17 residues. Germline CDR1 reads MNHNY; CDR2 reads SVGAGI (reference sequence). DNA of the CDR3: TGTGCCAGCAGTTACGGAGGGAGGCTCCTCTCCTACAATGAGCAGTTCTTC. It is translated as CASSYGGRLLSYNEQFF.

The V and J genes are TRBV11-3 and TRBJ2-1; no clear D. The CDR3 sequence is 16 residues long. Per germline, CDR1 SGHNT and CDR2 YENEEA. Trimming cost V 4 bases and J 4 bases, with 17 bases left between them. The CDR3 nucleotides read TGTGCCAGCAGCTCCCAGGTTAGGGCCCCTTACAATGAGCAGTTCTTC. It codes for CASSSQVRAPYNEQFF.